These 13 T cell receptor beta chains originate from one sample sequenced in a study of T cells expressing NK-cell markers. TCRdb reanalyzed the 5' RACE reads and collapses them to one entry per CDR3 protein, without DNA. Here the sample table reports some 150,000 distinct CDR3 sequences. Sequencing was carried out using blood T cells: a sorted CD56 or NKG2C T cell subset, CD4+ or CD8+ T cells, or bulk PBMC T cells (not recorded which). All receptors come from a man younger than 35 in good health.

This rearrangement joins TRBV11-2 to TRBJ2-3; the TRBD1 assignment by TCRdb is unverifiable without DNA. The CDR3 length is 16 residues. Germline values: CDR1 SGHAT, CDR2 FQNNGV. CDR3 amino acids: CASSFDGGARTDTQYF.

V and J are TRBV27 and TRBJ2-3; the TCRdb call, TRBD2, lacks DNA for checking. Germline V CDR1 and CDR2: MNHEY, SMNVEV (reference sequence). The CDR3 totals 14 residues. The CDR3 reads CARPGRAGTDTQYF.

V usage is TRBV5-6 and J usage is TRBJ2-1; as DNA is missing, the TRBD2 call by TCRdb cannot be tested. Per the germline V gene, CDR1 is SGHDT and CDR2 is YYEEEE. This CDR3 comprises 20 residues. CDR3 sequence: CASSLARTSGLLSSYNEQFF.

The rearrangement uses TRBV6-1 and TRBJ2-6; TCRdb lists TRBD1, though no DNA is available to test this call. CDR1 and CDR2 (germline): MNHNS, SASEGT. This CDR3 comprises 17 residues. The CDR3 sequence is CASSPGQGISGANVLTF.

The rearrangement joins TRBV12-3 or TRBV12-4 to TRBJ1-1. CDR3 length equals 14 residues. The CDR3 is CASSHPGLEEEAFF.

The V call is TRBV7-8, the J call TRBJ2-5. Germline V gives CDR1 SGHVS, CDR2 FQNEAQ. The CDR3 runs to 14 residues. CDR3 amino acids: CASSLQPLGETQYF.

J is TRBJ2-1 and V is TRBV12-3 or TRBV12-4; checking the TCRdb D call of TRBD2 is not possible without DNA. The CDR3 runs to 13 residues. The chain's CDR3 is CASTPGPLNEQFF.

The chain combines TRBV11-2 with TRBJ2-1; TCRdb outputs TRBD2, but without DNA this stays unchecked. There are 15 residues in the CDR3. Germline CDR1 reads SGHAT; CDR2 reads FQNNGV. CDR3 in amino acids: CASSEPSGIYNEQFF.

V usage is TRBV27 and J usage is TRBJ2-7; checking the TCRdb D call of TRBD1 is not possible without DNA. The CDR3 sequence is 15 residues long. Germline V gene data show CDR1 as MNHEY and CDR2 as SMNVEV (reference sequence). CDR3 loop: CASSHREGQIYEQYF.

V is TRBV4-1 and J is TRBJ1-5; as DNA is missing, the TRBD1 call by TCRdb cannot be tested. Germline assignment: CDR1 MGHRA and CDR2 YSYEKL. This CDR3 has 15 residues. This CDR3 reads CASSQLDRVDQPQHF.

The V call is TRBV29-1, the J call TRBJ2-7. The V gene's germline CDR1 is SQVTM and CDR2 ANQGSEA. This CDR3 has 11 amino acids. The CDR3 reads CSVEDSDEQYF.

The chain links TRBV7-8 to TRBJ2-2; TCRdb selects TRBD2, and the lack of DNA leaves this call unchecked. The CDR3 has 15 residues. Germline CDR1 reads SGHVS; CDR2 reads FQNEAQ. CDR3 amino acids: CASSFEGAYTGELFF.

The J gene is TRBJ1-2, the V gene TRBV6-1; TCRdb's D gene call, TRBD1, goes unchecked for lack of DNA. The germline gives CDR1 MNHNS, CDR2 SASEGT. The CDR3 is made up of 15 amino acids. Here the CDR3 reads CASSEARTSGHGYTF.